Listed here are 5 T cell receptor beta chains from one sample, sequenced in a study of metastatic and nonmetastatic thyroid tumors. TCRdb re-clonotyped the PCR reads through MiXCR. The table includes about 24,000 clones, 20% to 30% detected once. Thyroid surgery was preceded by no treatment in any patient. The sequenced material came from tumor tissue. These receptors all stem from a male donor with papillary thyroid cancer or a benign thyroid nodule (not recorded which). Some clones in this sample may be carry-over from other donors' samples.

This clone was observed many times. The rearrangement uses TRBV20-1 and TRBJ2-5; TRBD2 might be the D (6 bases). This CDR3 region has 13 residues. CDR1 and CDR2 from the germline V gene are DFQATT and SNEGSKA (reference sequence). Here the CDR3 reads CAFQETSLETQYF. The CDR3 DNA follows: TGCGCTTTCCAGGAGACTAGTCTAGAGACCCAGTACTTC.

The chain recombines TRBV28 with TRBJ2-7, with a weak D call TRBD2 (6 bases). V shed 3 bases and J shed 2 bases, with 11 bases lying between them. The CDR3 is 14 residues long. Germline lookup yields CDR1 MDHEN and CDR2 SYDVKM. The CDR3 DNA sequence: TGTGCCAGCAGTTTGGTGGGAGGACCCTACGAGCAGTACTTC. Protein: CASSLVGGPYEQYF.

The chain employs TRBV3-1 and TRBJ1-1; 7 bases map to TRBD1. The CDR3 has 14 residues. Germline CDR1 LGHDT, CDR2 YNNKEL (reference sequence). Trimming cost V 6 bases and J 0 bases; bases outside gene matches: 4. As DNA, the CDR3 is TGTGCCAGCAGACCGACAGGGTTGAACACTGAAGCTTTCTTT. Its translation is CASRPTGLNTEAFF.

Points on this clone: It may be a read error: a sequence one base away is much more abundant. This sequence joins TRBV19 and TRBJ2-7, with 9 bases lining up with TRBD2. CDR1 is LNHDA, CDR2 SQIVND, per germline (reference sequence). CDR3 length equals 14 residues. V dropped 4 bases and J dropped 0; count of bases not matched to a gene: 1. The CDR3 nucleotides are TGTGCCAGTAGTAATAGCGGGAGCTCCTACGAGCAGTACTTC. This codes for CASSNSGSSYEQYF.

Remarks on this clone: Just one base apart from a much larger clone, this may be a read error. This same CDR3 is encoded by further DNA sequences in the sample. This chain joins TRBV7-2 and TRBJ2-2, with D perhaps matching TRBD1 or TRBD2 (7 bases each). There are 15 residues in the CDR3. V lost 4 bases and J lost 2, with 11 bases in between. Germline loops: CDR1 SGHTA, CDR2 FQGNSA. DNA of the CDR3: TGTGCCAGCAGCTCCAGGGGGGGTAACACCGGGGAGCTGTTTTTT. It is translated as CASSSRGGNTGELFF.